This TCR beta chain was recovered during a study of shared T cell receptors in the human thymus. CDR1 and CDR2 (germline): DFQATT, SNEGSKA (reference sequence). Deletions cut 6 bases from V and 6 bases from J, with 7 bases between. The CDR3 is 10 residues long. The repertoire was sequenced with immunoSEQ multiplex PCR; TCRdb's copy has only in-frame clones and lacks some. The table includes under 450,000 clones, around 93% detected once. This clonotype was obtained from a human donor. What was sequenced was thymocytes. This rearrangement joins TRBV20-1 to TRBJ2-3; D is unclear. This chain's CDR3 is CSAFTDTQYF. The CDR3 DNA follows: TGCAGTGCCTTCACGGATACGCAGTATTTT.